This TCR beta chain was captured by sequencing in a study of response to subunit inactivated influenza vaccine. TCRdb passed the RT-PCR reads through MiXCR, listing each CDR3 protein once. The sample lists about 480,000 distinct CDR3 sequences; 10% to 15% were seen once. The study, taken as a whole, reports: Authors proposed each seasonal influenza vaccination draws in few new T cells.

The V and J ends lost 1 base and 5 bases, in that order; junction bases with no gene match: 10. The CDR3 is 17 amino acids. Germline values: CDR1 SGHAT, CDR2 FQNNGV. With regard to this clonotype: What it binds is unknown.

This sequence joins TRBV11-2 and TRBJ2-5, with 10 bases aligning to TRBD2. This receptor was taken from a man aged 50-59 years who received an inactivated influenza vaccine. Sequenced material: PBMCs from blood, taken more than 35 days after vaccination. CDR3 DNA sequence: TGTGCCAGCAGCTTAGGTCTAGCGGGGGCGTCTTTGGAGACCCAGTACTTC. Its protein is CASSLGLAGASLETQYF.